This TCR beta chain came from a study of cytomegalovirus exposure and HLA in healthy donors. 13 Jbeta primers and 60 Vbeta primers were used for the PCR. In the study's own analysis: An analysis that came later counted 80 million or so unique TCR beta chains, roughly 11 million shared. This table comes from immunoSEQ multiplex PCR, and its TCRdb copy is limited to in-frame clones, with some not included. The D gene and trimming were derived from the DNA, and the V and J assignments and clone size from that table. The data contain approximately 160,000 clones, more than 60% of them singletons. V gave up 6 bases and J gave up 5 bases, with 19 bases separating them. This CDR3 is built from 15 residues. Germline CDR1 MNHNS, CDR2 SASEGT. Overall study results and limits: Altogether, 160 or so TCR beta chains were recorded as cytomegalovirus-associated. Some V segments could not be told apart, so they were left out, TRBV6-2 and TRBV6-3 among them.

Remarks on this clone: Antigen unknown.

Though nominally healthy at sampling, donors likely had unrecorded immune exposures. Material: PBMCs. The receptor comes from a woman aged 45-59 years in good health and CMV-seropositive. The V gene is TRBV6-1, the J gene TRBJ1-2, with a possible D match to TRBD1 (6 bases). The CDR3 coding sequence is TGTGCCAGCAGGAAAGGGGGGGGAGAGGGGTATGGCTACACCTTC. Translating it yields CASRKGGGEGYGYTF.